The 3 T cell receptor beta chains in this list originate from one sample, sequenced in a study of cytomegalovirus exposure and HLA in healthy donors. The PCR ran on 60 Vbeta and 13 Jbeta primers. The table came from immunoSEQ multiplex PCR; TCRdb's copy has only in-frame clones and leaves some out. The sample has roughly 51,000 clones; the top ten hold about 10%. The sequencing sample was made of PBMCs. The origin of the receptors is a woman in her forties or fifties in good health and CMV-seropositive.

The J gene is TRBJ2-5, the V gene TRBV28; 8 bases are a match to TRBD1. The germline gives CDR1 MDHEN, CDR2 SYDVKM. After removal of 3 bases from V and 5 bases from J, the junction contained 8 bases not matched to a gene. CDR3 length equals 15 residues. CDR3 DNA sequence: TGTGCCAGCAGTTTTGACGGACAGGGAAGGGAGACCCAGTACTTC. Protein product: CASSFDGQGRETQYF. The whole variable domain, remainder taken from reference TRBV28 and TRBJ2-5, is DVKVTQSSRYLVKRTGEKVFLECVQDMDHENMFWYRQDPGLGLRLIYFSYDVKMKEKGDIPEGYSVSREKKERFSLILESASTNQTSMYLCASSFDGQGRETQYFGPGTRLLVL.

The rearrangement uses TRBV9 and TRBJ1-2; D ambiguous. V lost 4 bases, J lost 7 bases, and 14 bases lay in between. The CDR3 is 13 residues long. Germline V gene sequence: CDR1 SGDLS, CDR2 YYNGEE. The chain's CDR3 is CASSMPGGSGYTF. In nucleotides, the CDR3 is TGTGCCAGCAGCATGCCGGGAGGGAGTGGCTACACCTTC. Looking up the rest from reference TRBV9 and TRBJ1-2 gives the full variable domain: DSGVTQTPKHLITATGQRVTLRCSPRSGDLSVYWYQQSLDQGLQFLIQYYNGEERAKGNILERFSAQQFPDLHSELNLSSLELGDSALYFCASSMPGGSGYTFGSGTRLTVV.

Measured by frequency, this clone is hyperexpanded. The sample holds other DNA sequences that translate to the same CDR3. The J gene is TRBJ1-1, the V gene TRBV6-5; 10 nucleotides match TRBD1. Trimming at V came to 5 bases and at J to 4 bases, leaving 1 base not matched to a gene. CDR3 size: 13 residues. CDR1 MNHEY and CDR2 SVGAGI come from the germline V gene. The CDR3 DNA reads as TGTGCCAGCAGTCGACAGGGGGCCACTGAAGCTTTCTTT. Translation gives CASSRQGATEAFF.